Listed below are T cell receptor beta chains from one sample, sequenced in a study of regulatory T cells in long-lasting Graves disease. TCRdb re-called the multiplex PCR reads through MiXCR, storing one row per CDR3 protein. Found here are 200,000 to 300,000 distinct CDR3 sequences, 20% to 25% of them singletons; the top ten hold around 14%. Sample: peripheral blood mononuclear cells (PBMCs), taken at new diagnosis, from a patient treated with antithyroid drugs. The receptor set was obtained from a female donor with Graves disease. The CDR3 runs from the conserved cysteine through the conserved F or W. D genes are given only for firm matches. Clone sizes are given selectively: once, few, many, or a class where the clone is expanded.

cdr3_length j_call clone_size d_call v_call cdr3_aa cdr3_nt
14 TRBJ2-3 . . TRBV5-1 CASSLTDVSDTQYF TGCGCCAGCAGCTTGACAGACGTTTCAGATACGCAGTATTTT
14 TRBJ1-4 many . TRBV5-1 CASTHDSTNEKLFF TGCGCCAGCACCCACGATTCCACTAATGAAAAACTGTTTTTT
12 TRBJ2-1 many . TRBV7-9 CASSLASVEQFF TGTGCCAGCAGCTTAGCATCGGTTGAGCAGTTCTTC
12 TRBJ1-2 . . TRBV20-1 CSASTRNYGYTF TGCAGTGCTAGTACACGGAACTATGGCTACACCTTC
18 TRBJ2-3 . TRBD2 TRBV7-3 CASSLVAGGPALSDTQYF TGTGCCAGCAGCCTAGTAGCGGGGGGGCCCGCTTTGTCAGATACGCAGTATTTT
18 TRBJ2-6 few TRBD2 TRBV7-3 CASSSGLAGVPGANVLTF TGTGCCAGCAGCTCCGGACTAGCGGGAGTCCCTGGGGCCAACGTCCTGACTTTC
14 TRBJ2-5 many . TRBV6-5 CASSYASGQETQYF TGTGCCAGCAGTTACGCCAGCGGCCAAGAGACCCAGTACTTC
13 TRBJ2-1 many TRBD2 TRBV7-3 CASSFGTSNEQFF TGTGCCAGCAGCTTTGGGACTAGCAATGAGCAGTTCTTC
14 TRBJ1-1 once TRBD1 TRBV24-1 CATSDPSGGTGAFF TGTGCCACCAGTGATCCTTCAGGGGGCACTGGAGCTTTCTTT
13 TRBJ1-2 few . TRBV6-2/TRBV6-3 CASSYSGFGGYTF TGTGCCAGCAGTTACTCGGGGTTCGGGGGCTACACCTTC
15 TRBJ2-1 many TRBD2 TRBV2 CASSVLAGAYNEQFF TGTGCCAGCAGTGTACTAGCGGGTGCCTACAATGAGCAGTTCTTC
16 TRBJ2-3 few TRBD2 TRBV19 CASSLSGGAGTDTQYF TGTGCCAGTAGTCTGAGCGGGGGGGCCGGCACAGATACGCAGTATTTT
15 TRBJ2-5 many TRBD2 TRBV12-3/TRBV12-4 CASRSSGGGTETQYF TGTGCCAGCAGGTCTAGCGGGGGGGGGACGGAGACCCAGTACTTC
11 TRBJ2-7 few . TRBV29-1 CSVETVYEQYF TGCAGCGTTGAGACAGTATACGAGCAGTACTTC
13 TRBJ2-1 many . TRBV11-2 CASSLDRRGEQFF TGTGCCAGCAGCTTAGATCGAAGGGGGGAGCAGTTCTTC